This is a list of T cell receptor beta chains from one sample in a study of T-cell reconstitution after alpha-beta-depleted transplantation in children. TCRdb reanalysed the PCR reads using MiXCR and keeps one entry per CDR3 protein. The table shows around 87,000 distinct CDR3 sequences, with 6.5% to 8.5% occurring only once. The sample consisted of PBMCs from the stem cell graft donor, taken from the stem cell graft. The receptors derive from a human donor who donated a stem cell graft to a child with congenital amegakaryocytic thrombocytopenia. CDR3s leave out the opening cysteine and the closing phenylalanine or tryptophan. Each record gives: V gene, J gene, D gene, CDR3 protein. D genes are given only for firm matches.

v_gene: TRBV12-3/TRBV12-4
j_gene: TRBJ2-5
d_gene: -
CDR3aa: ASRNSIPPETQY

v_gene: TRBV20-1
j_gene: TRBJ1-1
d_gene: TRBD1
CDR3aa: SASSPGTGSAF

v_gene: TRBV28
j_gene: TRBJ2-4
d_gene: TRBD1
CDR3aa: ASSRTGGYIQY

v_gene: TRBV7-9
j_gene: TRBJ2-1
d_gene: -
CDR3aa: ASSSLGSYNEQF

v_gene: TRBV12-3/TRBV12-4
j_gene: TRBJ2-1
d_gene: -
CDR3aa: ASSPEGEEFHEQF

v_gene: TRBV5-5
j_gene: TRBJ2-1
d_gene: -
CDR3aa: ASSFHVDNEGQF

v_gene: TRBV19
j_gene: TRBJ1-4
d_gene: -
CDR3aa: ASSIFDRGVTNEKLF

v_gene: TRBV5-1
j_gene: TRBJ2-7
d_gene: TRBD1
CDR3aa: ASSSTGGLY

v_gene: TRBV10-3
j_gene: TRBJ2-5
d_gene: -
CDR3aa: AISDGQYQETQY

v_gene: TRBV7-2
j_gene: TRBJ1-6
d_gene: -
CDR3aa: ASSLRGAESPLH

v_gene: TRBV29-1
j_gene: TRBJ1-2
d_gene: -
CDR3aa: SVEAEGMGGYT

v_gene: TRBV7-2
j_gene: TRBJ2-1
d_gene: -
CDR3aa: ASSLGMGGPGNEQF

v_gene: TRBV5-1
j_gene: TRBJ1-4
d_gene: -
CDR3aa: ASSLIGATNEKLF

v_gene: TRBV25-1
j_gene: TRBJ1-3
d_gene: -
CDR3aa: ASSEYQGPGNTIY

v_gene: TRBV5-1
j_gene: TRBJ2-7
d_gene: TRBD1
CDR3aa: ASSTGQGAYEQY

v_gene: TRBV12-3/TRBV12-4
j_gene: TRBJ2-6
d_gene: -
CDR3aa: ASSFLGSGANVLT

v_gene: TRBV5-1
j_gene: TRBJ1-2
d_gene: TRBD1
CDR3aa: ASSLVDRSIGYT

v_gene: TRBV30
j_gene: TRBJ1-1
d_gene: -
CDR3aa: AWSTGVAWTEAF

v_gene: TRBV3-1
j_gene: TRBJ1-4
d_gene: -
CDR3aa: ASSPSGGRSEKLF

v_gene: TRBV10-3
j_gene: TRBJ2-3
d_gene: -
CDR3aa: ARRKGTASTDTQY

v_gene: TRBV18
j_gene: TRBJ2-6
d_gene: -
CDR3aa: ASSPRQAGANVLT

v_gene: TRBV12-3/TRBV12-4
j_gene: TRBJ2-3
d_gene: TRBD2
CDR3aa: ASSSTSGRARFTDTQY

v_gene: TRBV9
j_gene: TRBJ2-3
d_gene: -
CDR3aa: ASSVDPSTDTQY

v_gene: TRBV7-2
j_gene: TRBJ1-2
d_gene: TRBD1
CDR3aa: ASSLRGQGERAT

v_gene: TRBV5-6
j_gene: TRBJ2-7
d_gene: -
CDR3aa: ASTRAGPAYEQY

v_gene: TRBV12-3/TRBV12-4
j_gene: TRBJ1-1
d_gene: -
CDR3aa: ASSQGSEAF

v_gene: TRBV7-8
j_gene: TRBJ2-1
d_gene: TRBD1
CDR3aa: ASSLGGWTGGYNEQF

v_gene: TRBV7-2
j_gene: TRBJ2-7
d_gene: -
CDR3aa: ASSFRGRELYEQY